A single sample is the source of the 21 T cell receptor beta chains below, sequenced in a study of T cell repertoires in cytomegalovirus infection. TCRdb re-called the reads with MiXCR, one entry per CDR3 protein. The sample shows about 450,000 distinct CDR3 sequences, about 33% of them seen only once. Sample: PBMCs. All receptors derive from a human donor in good health (CMV status not recorded). Some clones in this sample may be carry-over from other donors' samples.

This clonotype has ten or more counts. The rearrangement uses TRBV7-2 and TRBJ2-7, with no clear D. The CDR3 is made up of 14 amino acids. Trimming shortened V by 4 bases and J by 4 bases, and 14 bases separated the two germline ends. Germline assignment: CDR1 SGHTA and CDR2 FQGNSA. This chain's CDR3 is CASSWSGQLYEQYF. CDR3 nucleotide sequence: TGTGCCAGCAGCTGGTCTGGGCAGTTGTACGAGCAGTACTTC.

This clonotype has a handful of counts. The V and J genes are TRBV7-9 and TRBJ1-5; D remains ambiguous. Germline CDR1 is SEHNR and CDR2 is FQNEAQ (reference sequence). Trimming cost V 8 bases and J 4 bases, with 15 bases left between them. The CDR3 loop spans 14 amino acids. CDR3 in amino acids: CASHSAGSNQPQHF. In DNA form, the CDR3 reads TGTGCCAGCCACTCAGCGGGATCAAATCAGCCCCAGCATTTT.

About this clonotype: This could be a read error, since a much larger clone is one nucleotide away. CDR3 loop: CASSLSTHGYTF. In nucleotides, the CDR3 is TGTGCCAGCAGCTTAAGTACCCATGGCTACACCTTC. The rearrangement joins TRBV7-2 to TRBJ1-2; D not resolved. V shed 2 bases and J shed 6 bases, with 7 bases lying between them. The CDR3 extends over 12 amino acids. Germline V gene data show CDR1 as SGHTA and CDR2 as FQGNSA.

This clonotype occurred many times. The chain links TRBV11-3 to TRBJ2-1, with 9 bases matching TRBD1. Trimming took 5 bases from V and 4 from J; bases not matched to a gene: 3. Germline assignment: CDR1 SGHNT and CDR2 YENEEA. This CDR3 is 14 amino acids long. DNA of the CDR3: TGTGCCAGCAGCCCGACAGGGGGTTACAATGAGCAGTTCTTC. It codes for CASSPTGGYNEQFF.

V gene TRBV4-1 combines with J gene TRBJ1-1; no reliable D call. The CDR3 loop spans 13 amino acids. Between the trimmed V and J ends, which lost 3 bases and 0 bases, there was a span of 5 bases. The germline V gene encodes CDR1 MGHRA and CDR2 YSYEKL. The CDR3: CASSHNMNTEAFF. CDR3 nucleotide sequence: TGCGCCAGCAGCCACAATATGAACACTGAAGCTTTCTTT.

This clonotype was counted many times. The J gene is TRBJ2-7, the V gene TRBV7-2, with TRBD1 identical over 7 bases. CDR1 is SGHTA and CDR2 is FQGNSA in the germline V gene. This CDR3 spans 14 amino acids. The V and J ends lost 2 bases and 5 bases, in that order; junction bases with no gene match: 6. CDR3 loop: CASSLYGRGNEQYF. CDR3 in DNA: TGTGCCAGCAGCTTATATGGCAGGGGGAACGAGCAGTACTTC.

The chain combines TRBV5-1 with TRBJ2-3; 13 bases map to TRBD2. The V and J ends lost 1 base and 6 bases, in that order; junction bases with no gene match: 8. The germline gives CDR1 SGHRS, CDR2 YFSETQ. The CDR3 contains 17 residues. DNA for the CDR3: TGCGCCAGCAGCTTGTCGGCTCCGACTAGCGGGGGGGATACGCAGTATTTT. Its translation is CASSLSAPTSGGDTQYF. Variable domain in full (rest from reference TRBV5-1 and TRBJ2-3): KAGVTQTPRYLIKTRGQQVTLSCSPISGHRSVSWYQQTPGQGLQFLFEYFSETQRNKGNFPGRFSGRQFSNSRSEMNVSTLELGDSALYLCASSLSAPTSGGDTQYFGPGTRLTVL.

The chain uses TRBV5-4 and TRBJ1-4; no definite D call. The V end was cut by 3 bases, the J end by 8 bases, with 8 bases between. Looked up from germline, CDR1 is SGHNT and CDR2 is YYREEE (reference sequence). CDR3 length: 12 residues. This CDR3 reads CASSYNREKLFF. Here the CDR3 DNA reads TGTGCCAGCAGCTATAATCGGGAAAAACTGTTTTTT.

This clonotype occurred a few times. This chain connects TRBV5-6 to TRBJ2-7; D is uncertain. CDR3 length equals 14 residues. CDR1 SGHDT and CDR2 YYEEEE come from the germline V gene. V lost 0 bases and J 2 bases, leaving 9 bases between the germline ends. The CDR3: CASSLGPSTYEQYF. The CDR3 DNA is TGTGCCAGCAGCTTGGGCCCTTCGACCTACGAGCAGTACTTC. Variable domain in full (rest from reference TRBV5-6 and TRBJ2-7): DAGVTQSPTHLIKTRGQQVTLRCSPKSGHDTVSWYQQALGQGPQFIFQYYEEEERQRGNFPDRFSGHQFPNYSSELNVNALLLGDSALYLCASSLGPSTYEQYFGPGTRLTVT.

V usage is TRBV11-2 and J usage is TRBJ2-7; D is perhaps TRBD2 (5 bases). Germline CDR1 and CDR2: SGHAT and FQNNGV. The CDR3 runs to 16 residues. Trimming took off 5 bases at V and 0 bases at J, with 17 bases between the two ends. CDR3: CASSGYGSEGSYEQYF. The CDR3 region has the DNA TGTGCCAGCAGCGGCTATGGAAGCGAGGGCTCCTACGAGCAGTACTTC. The full variable domain, its missing parts supplied by reference TRBV11-2 and TRBJ2-7, is EAGVAQSPRYKIIEKRQSVAFWCNPISGHATLYWYQQILGQGPKLLIQFQNNGVVDDSQLPKDRFSAERLKGVDSTLKIQPAKLEDSAVYLCASSGYGSEGSYEQYFGPGTRLTVT.

This clonotype was seen more than once but under ten times. A far larger clone is off by one base, so a read error is likely. This chain joins TRBV7-3 and TRBJ1-1; D remains ambiguous. Germline CDR1 reads SGHTA; CDR2 reads FQGTGA. CDR3 length: 13 amino acids. This CDR3 is CASSLGPNTESFF. CDR3 nucleotide sequence: TGTGCCAGCAGCTTAGGGCCGAACACTGAATCTTTCTTT.

This clonotype was recorded a few times. The J gene is TRBJ2-7, the V gene TRBV6-6; TRBD2 aligns across 8 bases. The CDR3 is 17 amino acids. Germline trimming cut 2 bases from V and 0 bases from J; bases unmatched to any gene: 9. The germline gives CDR1 MNHNY, CDR2 SVGAGI (reference sequence). CDR3 bases: TGTGCCAGCAGTTACACCTCGGGGGGGTATAGCTCCTACGAGCAGTACTTC. Translating it yields CASSYTSGGYSSYEQYF.

The sample holds many counts of this clonotype. The gene calls are TRBV27 and TRBJ2-5; D tentatively reads TRBD1 or TRBD2 (7 bases each). Germline V gives CDR1 MNHEY, CDR2 SMNVEV (reference sequence). V dropped 7 bases and J dropped 5 bases, with 17 bases sitting between them. The CDR3 totals 14 residues. DNA for the CDR3: TGTGCCAGCAACCGACAGGGAGGGAGGGAGACCCAGTACTTC. It specifies CASNRQGGRETQYF.

The chain couples TRBV2 to TRBJ1-2; a possible D gene is TRBD1 (5 bases). Germline V gene data show CDR1 as SNHLY and CDR2 as FYNNEI. The CDR3 consists of 13 residues. V gave up 4 bases and J gave up 9 bases, with 15 bases separating them. CDR3 residues: CASSAVTEHRYTF. For the CDR3, the DNA is TGTGCCAGCAGTGCAGTGACAGAGCATCGCTACACCTTC.

This clonotype was picked up a small number of times. The chain carries TRBV7-2 and TRBJ1-2, with D perhaps TRBD1 (5 bases). V was shortened by 5 bases and J by 7 bases, with 17 bases between the two germline ends. This CDR3 spans 14 amino acids. Per the germline V gene, CDR1 is SGHTA and CDR2 is FQGNSA. Here the CDR3 DNA reads TGTGCCAGCAGCCCAGACAGACGACCAGGTGGCTACACCTTC. Translation gives CASSPDRRPGGYTF.

This clonotype was seen more than once but under ten times. The rearrangement joins TRBV20-1 to TRBJ2-7; 7 nucleotides agree with TRBD1. V dropped 6 bases and J dropped 5; count of bases not matched to a gene: 7. CDR3 length: 12 amino acids. CDR1 is DFQATT and CDR2 is SNEGSKA in the germline V gene (reference sequence). In nucleotides, the CDR3 is TGCAGTGCATATTACAGGGGCCACGAGCAGTACTTC. Protein product: CSAYYRGHEQYF.

The table lists this clonotype with many counts. The chain recombines TRBV11-2 with TRBJ2-2; no clear D. The CDR3 length is 14 residues. Trimming left V 9 bases short and J 0 bases short, with 11 bases between. Germline loops: CDR1 SGHAT, CDR2 FQNNGV. The CDR3 bases are TGTGCCAGTGGTCGGTCCGCGAACACCGGGGAGCTGTTTTTT. Its protein is CASGRSANTGELFF.

There are many counts of this clonotype. The rearrangement links TRBV11-1 to TRBJ2-1; TRBD1 aligns across 8 bases. J gave up 7 bases and V 1 base, and 3 bases lay outside the gene matches. Germline-derived CDR1 and CDR2 are SGHAT and FQDESV (reference sequence). This CDR3 is built from 14 residues. As DNA, the CDR3 is TGTGCCAGCAGCTTAGACAGGGGGAGTAATGAGCAGTTCTTC. This gives the protein CASSLDRGSNEQFF.

Here the CDR3 DNA reads TGCGCCAGCAGTGAGCTGGGGGCCATGACCTACGAGCAGTACTTC. Encoded protein: CASSELGAMTYEQYF. The rearrangement links TRBV10-2 to TRBJ2-7; tentatively, D is TRBD1 (6 bases). This CDR3 is built from 15 residues. V was cut by 2 bases and J by 2 bases, with 13 bases left in between. Germline CDR1 is WSHSY and CDR2 is SAAADI.

In this sample, this clonotype turned up many times. The rearrangement links TRBV7-6 to TRBJ2-7, with TRBD2 matching 14 bases. The CDR3 has 16 residues. Germline assignment: CDR1 SGHVS and CDR2 FNYEAQ. Losses at the gene ends were 5 bases for V and 4 bases for J; bases not matched to a gene: 7. CDR3 protein: CASSPGTSGGPYEQYF. As DNA, the CDR3 is TGTGCCAGCAGCCCTGGGACTAGCGGGGGCCCATACGAGCAGTACTTC.

This clonotype was counted between two and nine times. The J gene is TRBJ1-1, the V gene TRBV6-2 or TRBV6-3; TRBD1 agrees at 8 bases. Germline V lookup: CDR1 MNHEY, CDR2 SVGEGT. The V and J ends lost 6 bases and 3 bases, in that order; junction bases with no gene match: 6. This CDR3 comprises 14 residues. In DNA form, the CDR3 reads TGTGCCAGCAGCAACGACAGGGGTTACACTGAAGCTTTCTTT. Translated, it gives CASSNDRGYTEAFF.